The 27 T cell receptor beta chains given below trace back to one sample, sequenced in a study of blood T cell repertoires in COVID-19. The data were produced by immunoSEQ multiplex PCR, yet TCRdb's version contains in-frame clones alone and is incomplete. This sample has approximately 75,000 clones; approximately 86% occur once, and the top ten carry around 6.3%. Sequencing was done on a sample of peripheral blood. The receptors here all came from a man aged 80 or over with COVID-19, enrolled during active disease.

This clone was counted a few times. This chain links TRBV12-3 or TRBV12-4 with TRBJ2-5; tentative D call: TRBD2 (5 bases). Trimming took 6 bases from V and 4 from J, leaving 12 bases between them. This CDR3 spans 13 amino acids. CDR3 in amino acids: CASSTRGGETQYF. The DNA of the CDR3 is TGTGCCAGCAGCACTCGGGGTGGAGAGACCCAGTACTTC.

As DNA, the CDR3 is TGTGCCAGCAGGTGGACAGGGGGGGGTGAAGCTTTCTTT. The encoded protein is CASRWTGGGEAFF. The genes are TRBV28 and TRBJ1-1; 10 nucleotides line up with TRBD1. With V trimmed by 6 bases and J by 7 bases, 5 bases remained unmatched. This CDR3 region has 13 residues. Germline values: CDR1 MDHEN, CDR2 SYDVKM.

The chain has TRBV25-1 and TRBJ1-1, with D possibly TRBD1 on 6 matching bases. Deletions cut 3 bases from V and 3 bases from J, with 11 bases between. The germline V gene encodes CDR1 MGHDK and CDR2 SYGVNS. The CDR3 runs 14 residues. This CDR3 is CASSDRGLDTEAFF. DNA for the CDR3: TGTGCCAGCAGTGATAGGGGGTTAGACACTGAAGCTTTCTTT.

The V call is TRBV4-1, the J call TRBJ1-2; 8 bases match TRBD1. The CDR3 has 15 residues. CDR1 is MGHRA, CDR2 YSYEKL, per germline. Losses at the gene ends were 3 bases for V and 4 bases for J; bases not matched to a gene: 7. DNA of the CDR3: TGCGCCAGCAGCCACCCGGACAGGGAGAGCTATGGCTACACCTTC. Its translation is CASSHPDRESYGYTF.

As for this clone: Other nucleotide sequences in the sample specify the same CDR3. The chain uses TRBV5-1 and TRBJ2-7, with a tentative D call TRBD1 (5 bases). The ends were cut back, 3 bases at V and 1 base at J, with 11 bases in the middle. The CDR3 runs 14 residues. The germline gives CDR1 SGHRS, CDR2 YFSETQ. CDR3 in DNA: TGCGCCAGCAGCTCAACGACAGCTTCCTACGAGCAGTACTTC. Translated, it gives CASSSTTASYEQYF.

V and J are TRBV9 and TRBJ1-1; D possibly corresponds to TRBD1 (5 bases). In germline, CDR1 is SGDLS, CDR2 YYNGEE. V shed 0 bases and J shed 2 bases, with 8 bases lying between them. The length of the CDR3 is 14 residues. CDR3 nucleotides: TGTGCCAGCAGCGTAGACACAGGCAACACTGAAGCTTTCTTT. Encoded protein: CASSVDTGNTEAFF.

The chain employs TRBV7-2 and TRBJ2-3, with D possibly TRBD1 on 6 matching bases. Germline V lookup: CDR1 SGHTA, CDR2 FQGNSA. This CDR3 comprises 18 residues. The V and J ends lost 1 base and 3 bases respectively, with 20 bases between them. The CDR3 protein is CASSLGVQGRGETDTQYF. DNA for the CDR3: TGTGCCAGCAGCTTAGGGGTTCAGGGCAGGGGAGAGACAGATACGCAGTATTTT.

The chain links TRBV4-3 to TRBJ1-6; D gene unclear. The CDR3 extends over 14 amino acids. The germline CDR1 and CDR2 sequences are LGHNA and YSLEER. V was cut by 0 bases and J by 5 bases, with 5 bases left in between. As DNA, the CDR3 is TGCGCCAGCAGCCAAGACCACAATAATTCACCCCTCCACTTT. This codes for CASSQDHNNSPLHF.

Regarding this clone: Other DNA sequences in this specimen translate into the identical CDR3. The chain is built from TRBV7-3 and TRBJ1-1; 7 nucleotides agree with TRBD1. The V and J ends lost 6 bases and 2 bases, in that order; junction bases with no gene match: 3. Germline V gene sequence: CDR1 SGHTA, CDR2 FQGTGA. The length of the CDR3 is 13 residues. CDR3 region: CASSRQGNTEAFF. The CDR3 DNA sequence: TGTGCCAGCAGTAGACAGGGCAACACTGAAGCTTTCTTT.

The chain recombines TRBV6-2 or TRBV6-3 with TRBJ2-5; 10 nucleotides line up with TRBD2. The V gene's germline CDR1 is MNHEY and CDR2 SVGEGT. V was clipped by 5 bases and J by 4 bases; unmatched bases: 7. This CDR3 has 15 amino acids. In nucleotides, the CDR3 is TGTGCCAGCAGTCCATTAGCGGGGGGCGGAGAGACCCAGTACTTC. Translation: CASSPLAGGGETQYF.

V gene TRBV7-8 combines with J gene TRBJ1-5; TRBD1 matches 9 bases. Germline assignment: CDR1 SGHVS and CDR2 FQNEAQ. The CDR3 spans 18 residues. Trimming cost V 1 base and J 2 bases; bases outside gene matches: 9. The CDR3 DNA follows: TGTGCCAGCAGCTTAGAGGGACAGGGAGTTCTCGGCAATCAGCCCCAGCATTTT. Residues: CASSLEGQGVLGNQPQHF.

The chain joins TRBV28 to TRBJ2-3; TRBD2 is a possible D gene (6 bases). V lost 2 bases and J 2 bases, leaving 14 bases between the germline ends. The germline gives CDR1 MDHEN, CDR2 SYDVKM. This CDR3 is 16 amino acids long. CDR3 in amino acids: CASSLTMGGTTDTQYF. Written as DNA, the CDR3 is TGTGCCAGCAGTTTAACAATGGGGGGAACCACAGATACGCAGTATTTT.

This chain links TRBV19 with TRBJ2-1; tentatively, D is TRBD2 (7 bases). CDR1 is LNHDA and CDR2 is SQIVND in the germline V gene (reference sequence). V dropped 3 bases and J dropped 4 bases, with 16 bases sitting between them. The CDR3 is 16 amino acids. The CDR3 sequence: CASSMRGGLPYNEQFF. CDR3 coding DNA: TGTGCCAGTAGTATGAGGGGGGGTCTACCTTACAATGAGCAGTTCTTC.

This chain uses TRBV9 with TRBJ1-3, with D perhaps matching TRBD1 (6 bases). V lost 0 bases, J lost 0 bases, and 16 bases lay in between. Germline-derived CDR1 and CDR2 are SGDLS and YYNGEE. This CDR3 region has 18 residues. CDR3 in DNA: TGTGCCAGCAGCGTAGGACTCACCAGGGGTAGCTCTGGAAACACCATATATTTT. As protein: CASSVGLTRGSSGNTIYF.

The gene calls are TRBV21-1 and TRBJ1-6; the D call in the table, TRBD1, was not verified against the DNA. TRBV21-1 is a pseudogene segment. This CDR3 has 17 residues. CDR3 protein: CASSKRETGPGDSPLHF. CDR3 nucleotide sequence: TGTGCCAGCAGCAAAAGGGAAACAGGGCCCGGGGATTCACCCCTCCACTTT.

This chain uses TRBV27 with TRBJ1-2; the D gene is possibly TRBD1 (5 bases). This CDR3 has 14 residues. With 2 bases removed from V and 4 bases from J, the gap between germline ends came to 11 bases. Germline loops: CDR1 MNHEY, CDR2 SMNVEV (reference sequence). CDR3 nucleotide sequence: TGTGCCAGCAGTTTAGACGGGACTGCCTATGGCTACACCTTC. This encodes CASSLDGTAYGYTF.

The chain combines TRBV11-3 with TRBJ2-1; maybe TRBD2 (6 bases). CDR1 SGHNT and CDR2 YENEEA come from the germline V gene. CDR3 size: 15 residues. V was cut by 5 bases and J by 3 bases, with 14 bases left in between. In DNA form, the CDR3 reads TGTGCCAGCAGCCCTACCGGGCGGGGCTACAATGAGCAGTTCTTC. It specifies CASSPTGRGYNEQFF.

This clone has a handful of counts. This chain joins TRBV4-2 and TRBJ1-4; D remains ambiguous. This CDR3 is 15 amino acids long. Germline V gene lookup returns CDR1 LGHNA and CDR2 YNFKEQ. V was cut by 0 bases and J by 8 bases, with 13 bases left in between. In nucleotides, the CDR3 is TGTGCCAGCAGCCAAGAAGGACGGACTTCAGAAAAACTGTTTTTT. This gives the protein CASSQEGRTSEKLFF.

The V gene is TRBV4-2, the J gene TRBJ1-1, with D perhaps TRBD1 (5 bases). The CDR3 totals 15 residues. CDR1 and CDR2 from the germline V gene are LGHNA and YNFKEQ. V was clipped by 0 bases and J by 5 bases, with 13 bases between them. CDR3 sequence (DNA): TGTGCCAGCAGCCAAGATCATTGGGGGGGGACTGAAGCTTTCTTT. Translated, it gives CASSQDHWGGTEAFF.

This rearrangement joins TRBV5-1 to TRBJ2-1; D is perhaps TRBD2 (5 bases). This CDR3 contains 15 residues. The germline CDR1 and CDR2 sequences are SGHRS and YFSETQ. Trimming took off 1 base at V and 4 bases at J, with 12 bases between the two ends. Here the CDR3 DNA reads TGCGCCAGCAGCTTGAGCCGGGGTTCGTACAATGAGCAGTTCTTC. Protein product: CASSLSRGSYNEQFF.

V usage is TRBV6-6 and J usage is TRBJ1-2; D is possibly TRBD1 (5 bases). The CDR3 spans 12 residues. Trimming cost V 4 bases and J 7 bases, with 10 bases left between them. Germline lookup yields CDR1 MNHNY and CDR2 SVGAGI (reference sequence). CDR3 sequence: CASSSGTPGYTF. As DNA, the CDR3 is TGTGCCAGCAGTTCCGGGACTCCTGGCTACACCTTC.

The genes are TRBV6-2 or TRBV6-3 and TRBJ1-3, with 8 positions matching TRBD1. The CDR3 length is 14 residues. Unmatched junction bases numbered 6, after V lost 6 bases and J lost 5 bases. CDR1 MNHEY and CDR2 SVGEGT come from the germline V gene. CDR3 in amino acids: CASSPDRGRNTIYF. DNA of the CDR3: TGTGCCAGCAGCCCCGACAGGGGCAGAAACACCATATATTTT.

This chain uses TRBV6-2 or TRBV6-3 with TRBJ1-1, with a tentative D call TRBD1 (5 bases). The CDR3 has 14 amino acids. Germline CDR1 and CDR2: MNHEY and SVGEGT. Trimming took off 4 bases at V and 4 bases at J, with 13 bases between the two ends. As DNA, the CDR3 is TGTGCCAGCAGTTTGGAGGGGCTTTCCACTGAAGCTTTCTTT. The encoded protein is CASSLEGLSTEAFF.

This clone counts as medium-sized. The chain couples TRBV19 to TRBJ1-2; 8 bases are a match to TRBD1. V lost 5 bases and J lost 4; bases outside the gene matches: 3. This CDR3 region has 13 residues. CDR1 and CDR2 from the germline V gene are LNHDA and SQIVND (reference sequence). CDR3 coding DNA: TGTGCCAGTAGTCCAGGGGGCCTCTATGGCTACACCTTC. It codes for CASSPGGLYGYTF.

The rearrangement uses TRBV10-2 and TRBJ2-3; 9 positions agree with TRBD2. This CDR3 has 16 residues. Germline loops: CDR1 WSHSY, CDR2 SAAADI. J was trimmed by 0 bases and V by 2 bases; bases with no gene match: 3. The DNA of the CDR3 is TGCGCCAGCAGTGAGGCGGGGGGGTCTAGCACAGATACGCAGTATTTT. This encodes CASSEAGGSSTDTQYF.

The genes are TRBV19 and TRBJ1-5, with TRBD1 matching 8 bases. J was trimmed by 4 bases and V by 4 bases; bases with no gene match: 12. Germline V gene sequence: CDR1 LNHDA, CDR2 SQIVND (reference sequence). CDR3 length equals 17 residues. CDR3 nucleotide sequence: TGTGCCAGTAGTACGGGGACAGGTACAGCCAGGAATCAGCCCCAGCATTTT. Protein sequence: CASSTGTGTARNQPQHF.

The rearrangement joins TRBV5-1 to TRBJ1-1; 9 bases agree with TRBD1. There are 21 residues in the CDR3. The V and J ends lost 0 bases and 10 bases, in that order; junction bases with no gene match: 28. CDR1 and CDR2 (germline): SGHRS, YFSETQ. The CDR3 loop reads CASSLDRGRGSALGRFEGAFF. The CDR3, as DNA: TGCGCCAGCAGCTTGGACAGGGGGCGCGGATCTGCCCTTGGGAGATTTGAGGGAGCTTTCTTT.